Listed here are 8 T cell receptor beta chains from one sample, sequenced in a study of monozygotic twins with inflammatory bowel disease. Using the 5' RACE reads, TCRdb records one entry per CDR3 protein without DNA. This sample carries some 450,000 distinct CDR3 sequences, with about 2.2% going to the ten biggest clones. What was sequenced was blood. These TCRs come from a human donor with ulcerative colitis or Crohn's disease, or a healthy co-twin of an affected twin (not recorded which).

The chain couples TRBV6-5 to TRBJ2-1; TCRdb's assignment of TRBD1 cannot be checked, as there is no DNA. The germline V gene encodes CDR1 MNHEY and CDR2 SVGAGI. CDR3 length equals 11 residues. The CDR3 is CASRQGREQFF.

The chain is built from TRBV19 and TRBJ1-1. CDR3 length: 13 amino acids. CDR1 LNHDA and CDR2 SQIVND come from the germline V gene (reference sequence). The CDR3: CASSIGAGTEAFF.

The CDR3 sequence is CASSFNRDRLYGYTF. The V and J genes are TRBV7-2 and TRBJ1-2; absent DNA, TCRdb's TRBD1 call cannot be checked. Germline assignment: CDR1 SGHTA and CDR2 FQGNSA. This CDR3 spans 15 amino acids.

The chain couples TRBV7-2 to TRBJ2-3; no DNA is available, so the TRBD1 call from TCRdb remains unchecked. CDR3 length: 15 amino acids. Per germline, CDR1 SGHTA and CDR2 FQGNSA. The CDR3 loop is CASSLVGQPVDTQYF. The whole variable domain, filled in from reference TRBV7-2 and TRBJ2-3, reads GAGVSQSPSNKVTEKGKDVELRCDPISGHTALYWYRQSLGQGLEFLIYFQGNSAPDKSGLPSDRFSAERTGGSVSTLTIQRTQQEDSAVYLCASSLVGQPVDTQYFGPGTRLTVL.

The chain uses TRBV5-1 and TRBJ2-1; with no DNA, the TCRdb D assignment of TRBD2 cannot be verified. CDR3 length: 15 residues. Germline values: CDR1 SGHRS, CDR2 YFSETQ. This CDR3 reads CASSSQREVYNEQFF.

V usage is TRBV20-1 and J usage is TRBJ2-6; with no DNA, the TCRdb D assignment of TRBD1 cannot be verified. CDR1 is DFQATT and CDR2 is SNEGSKA in the germline V gene (reference sequence). The CDR3 runs 14 residues. CDR3 sequence: CSARGVLEANVLTF.

This rearrangement joins TRBV6-5 to TRBJ2-7; TCRdb proposes TRBD1, but this gene call is untestable without DNA. The germline V gene has CDR1 MNHEY and CDR2 SVGAGI. This CDR3 has 14 amino acids. This chain's CDR3 is CASSYRGQSYEQYF.

The J gene is TRBJ1-5, the V gene TRBV7-8; TCRdb proposes TRBD1, but this gene call is untestable without DNA. The CDR3 length is 17 residues. CDR1 and CDR2 from the germline V gene are SGHVS and FQNEAQ. The CDR3 here is CASSFSNRDSYNQPQHF.